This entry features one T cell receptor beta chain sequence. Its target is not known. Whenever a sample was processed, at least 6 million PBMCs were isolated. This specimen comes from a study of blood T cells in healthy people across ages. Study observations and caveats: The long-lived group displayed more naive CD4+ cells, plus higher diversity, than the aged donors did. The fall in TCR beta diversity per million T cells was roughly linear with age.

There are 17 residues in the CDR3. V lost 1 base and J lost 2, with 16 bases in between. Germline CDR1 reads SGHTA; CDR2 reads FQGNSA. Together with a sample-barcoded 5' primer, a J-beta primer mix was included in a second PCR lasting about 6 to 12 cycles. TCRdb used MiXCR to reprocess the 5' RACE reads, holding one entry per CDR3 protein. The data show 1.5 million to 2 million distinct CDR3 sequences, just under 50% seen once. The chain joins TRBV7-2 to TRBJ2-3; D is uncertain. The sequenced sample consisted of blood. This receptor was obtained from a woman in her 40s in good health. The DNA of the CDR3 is TGTGCCAGCAGCTTAGTCTGGCAGGCGGTTATCACAGATACGCAGTATTTT. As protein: CASSLVWQAVITDTQYF.